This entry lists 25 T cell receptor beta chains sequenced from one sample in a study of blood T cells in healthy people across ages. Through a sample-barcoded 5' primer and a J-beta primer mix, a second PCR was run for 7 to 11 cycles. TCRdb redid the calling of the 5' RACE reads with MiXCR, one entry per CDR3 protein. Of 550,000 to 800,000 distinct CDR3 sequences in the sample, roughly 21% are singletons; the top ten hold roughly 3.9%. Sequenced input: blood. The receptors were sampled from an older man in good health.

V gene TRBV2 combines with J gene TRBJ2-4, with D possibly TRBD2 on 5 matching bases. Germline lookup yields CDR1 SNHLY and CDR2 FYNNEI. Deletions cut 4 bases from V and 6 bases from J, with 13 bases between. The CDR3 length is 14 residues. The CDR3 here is CASSGSGWGNIQYF. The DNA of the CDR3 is TGTGCCAGCAGTGGATCGGGGTGGGGAAACATTCAGTACTTC.

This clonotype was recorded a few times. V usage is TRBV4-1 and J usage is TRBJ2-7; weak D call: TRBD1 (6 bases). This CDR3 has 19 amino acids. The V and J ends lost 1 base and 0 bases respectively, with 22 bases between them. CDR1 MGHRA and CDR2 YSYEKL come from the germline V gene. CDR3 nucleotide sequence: TGCGCCAGCAGCCAAGTGGCAGGGGACACACCCTTCTACTCCTACGAGCAGTACTTC. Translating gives CASSQVAGDTPFYSYEQYF.

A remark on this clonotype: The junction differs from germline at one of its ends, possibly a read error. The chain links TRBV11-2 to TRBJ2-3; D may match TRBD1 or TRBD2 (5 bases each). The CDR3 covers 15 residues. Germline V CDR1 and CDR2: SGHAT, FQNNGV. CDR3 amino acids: CTSSFSGPGTDTQYF. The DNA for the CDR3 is TGTACCAGCAGCTTCTCGGGACCAGGCACAGATACGCAGTATTTT.

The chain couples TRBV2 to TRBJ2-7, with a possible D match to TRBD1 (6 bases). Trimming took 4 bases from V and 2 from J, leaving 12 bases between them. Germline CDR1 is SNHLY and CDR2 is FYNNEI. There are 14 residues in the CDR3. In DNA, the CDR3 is TGTGCCAGCAGTGTGGACAGTACCACCTACGAGCAGTACTTC. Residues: CASSVDSTTYEQYF.

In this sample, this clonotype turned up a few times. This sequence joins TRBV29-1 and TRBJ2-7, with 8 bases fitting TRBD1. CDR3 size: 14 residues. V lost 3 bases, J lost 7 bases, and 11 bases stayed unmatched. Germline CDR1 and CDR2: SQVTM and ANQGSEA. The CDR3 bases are TGCAGCGTTGAGGTGGGGACAGGTAGGGGGGAGCAGTACTTC. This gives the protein CSVEVGTGRGEQYF.

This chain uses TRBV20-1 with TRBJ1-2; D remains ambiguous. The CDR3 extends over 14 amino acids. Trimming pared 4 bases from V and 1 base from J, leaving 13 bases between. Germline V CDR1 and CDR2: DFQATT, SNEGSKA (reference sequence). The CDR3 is CSAILAGFNYGYTF. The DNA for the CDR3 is TGCAGTGCTATCTTAGCGGGATTTAACTATGGCTACACCTTC.

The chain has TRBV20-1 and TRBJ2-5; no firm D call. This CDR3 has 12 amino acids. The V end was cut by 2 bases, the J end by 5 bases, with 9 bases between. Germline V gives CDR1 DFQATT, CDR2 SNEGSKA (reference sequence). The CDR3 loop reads CSARKDEETQYF. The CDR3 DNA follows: TGCAGTGCTAGAAAGGACGAGGAGACCCAGTACTTC.

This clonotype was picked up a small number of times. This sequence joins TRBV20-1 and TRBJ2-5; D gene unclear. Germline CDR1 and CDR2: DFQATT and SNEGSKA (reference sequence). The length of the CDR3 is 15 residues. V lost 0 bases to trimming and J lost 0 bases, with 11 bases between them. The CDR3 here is CSARDLARHQETQYF. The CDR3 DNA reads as TGCAGTGCTAGAGATCTCGCTAGGCACCAAGAGACCCAGTACTTC.

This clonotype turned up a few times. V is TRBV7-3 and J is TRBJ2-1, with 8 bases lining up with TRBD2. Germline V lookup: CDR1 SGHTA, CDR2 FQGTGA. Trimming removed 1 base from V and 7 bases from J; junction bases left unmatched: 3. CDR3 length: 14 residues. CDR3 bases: TGTGCCAGCAGCTTAAACGGGAGGGCGAATGAGCAGTTCTTC. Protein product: CASSLNGRANEQFF.

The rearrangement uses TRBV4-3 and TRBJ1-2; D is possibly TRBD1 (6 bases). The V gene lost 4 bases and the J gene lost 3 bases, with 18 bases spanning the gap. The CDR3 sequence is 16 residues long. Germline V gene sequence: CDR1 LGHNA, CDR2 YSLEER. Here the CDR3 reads CASSRRGGTNDYGYTF. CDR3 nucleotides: TGCGCCAGCAGCCGGAGAGGGGGGACTAATGACTATGGCTACACCTTC.

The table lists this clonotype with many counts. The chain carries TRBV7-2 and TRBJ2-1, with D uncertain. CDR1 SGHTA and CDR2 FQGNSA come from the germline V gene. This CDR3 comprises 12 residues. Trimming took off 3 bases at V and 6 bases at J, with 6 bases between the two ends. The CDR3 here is CASSFDVNEQFF. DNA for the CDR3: TGTGCCAGCAGCTTCGACGTCAATGAGCAGTTCTTC.

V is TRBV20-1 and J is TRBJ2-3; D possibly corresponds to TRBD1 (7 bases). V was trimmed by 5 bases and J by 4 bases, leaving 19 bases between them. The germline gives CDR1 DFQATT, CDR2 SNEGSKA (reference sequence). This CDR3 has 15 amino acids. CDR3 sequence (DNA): TGCAGTGCTCCAAGGACAGGAGCGGGCTCAGATACGCAGTATTTT. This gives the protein CSAPRTGAGSDTQYF.

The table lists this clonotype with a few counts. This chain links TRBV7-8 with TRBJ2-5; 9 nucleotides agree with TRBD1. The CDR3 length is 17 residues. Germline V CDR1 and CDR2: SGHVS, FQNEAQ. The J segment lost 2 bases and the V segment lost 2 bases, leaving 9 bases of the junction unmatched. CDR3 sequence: CASSLRRTGAFQETQYF. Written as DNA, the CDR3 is TGTGCCAGCAGCTTAAGGCGGACAGGGGCTTTTCAAGAGACCCAGTACTTC.

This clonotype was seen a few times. Here the CDR3 DNA reads TGTGCCAGCAGCGGGACTAGTTATACGCAGTATTTT. Amino acids: CASSGTSYTQYF. This chain joins TRBV5-4 and TRBJ2-3, with 8 bases aligning to TRBD2. After removal of 4 bases from V and 7 bases from J, the junction contained 2 bases not matched to a gene. The germline CDR1 and CDR2 sequences are SGHNT and YYREEE (reference sequence). The CDR3 is made up of 12 amino acids.

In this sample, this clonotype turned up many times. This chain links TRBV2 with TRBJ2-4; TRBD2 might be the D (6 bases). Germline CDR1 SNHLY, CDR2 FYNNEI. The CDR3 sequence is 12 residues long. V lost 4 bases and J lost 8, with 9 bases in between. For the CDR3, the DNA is TGTGCCAGCAGTGTCAGGGAGGACATTCAGTACTTC. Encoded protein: CASSVREDIQYF.

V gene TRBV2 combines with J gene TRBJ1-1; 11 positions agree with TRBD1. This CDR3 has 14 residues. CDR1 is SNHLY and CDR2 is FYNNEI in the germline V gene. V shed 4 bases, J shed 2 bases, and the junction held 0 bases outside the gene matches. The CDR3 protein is CASSGTGGNTEAFF. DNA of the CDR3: TGTGCCAGCAGTGGGACAGGGGGCAACACTGAAGCTTTCTTT.

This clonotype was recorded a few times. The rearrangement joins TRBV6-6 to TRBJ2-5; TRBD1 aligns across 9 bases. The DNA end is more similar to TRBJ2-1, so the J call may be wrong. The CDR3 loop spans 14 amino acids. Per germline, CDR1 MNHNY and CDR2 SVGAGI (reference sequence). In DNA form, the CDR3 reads TGTGCCAGCAGCACGGGACAGGGATCGTATGAGCAGTTCTTC. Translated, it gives CASSTGQGSYEQFF.

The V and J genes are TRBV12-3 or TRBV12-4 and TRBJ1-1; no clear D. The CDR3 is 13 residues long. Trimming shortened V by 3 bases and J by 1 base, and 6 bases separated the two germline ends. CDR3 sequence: CASSFLQNTEAFF. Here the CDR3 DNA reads TGTGCCAGCAGTTTTCTACAGAACACTGAAGCTTTCTTT.

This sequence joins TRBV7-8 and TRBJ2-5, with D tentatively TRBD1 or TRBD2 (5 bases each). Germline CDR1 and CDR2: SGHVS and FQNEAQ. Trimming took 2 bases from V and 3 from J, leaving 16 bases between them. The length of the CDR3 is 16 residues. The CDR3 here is CASSLIQRGREETQYF. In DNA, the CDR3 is TGTGCCAGCAGCTTAATTCAACGGGGCAGGGAAGAGACCCAGTACTTC.

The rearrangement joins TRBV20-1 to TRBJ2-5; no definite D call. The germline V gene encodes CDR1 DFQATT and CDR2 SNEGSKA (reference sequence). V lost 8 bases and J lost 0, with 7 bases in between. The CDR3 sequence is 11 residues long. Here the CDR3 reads CSTRYQETQYF. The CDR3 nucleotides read TGCAGTACAAGGTACCAAGAGACCCAGTACTTC.

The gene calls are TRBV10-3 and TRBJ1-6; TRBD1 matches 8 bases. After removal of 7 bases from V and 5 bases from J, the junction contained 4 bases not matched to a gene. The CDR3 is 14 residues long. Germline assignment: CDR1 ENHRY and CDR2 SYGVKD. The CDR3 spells CAIKKTGDNSPLHF. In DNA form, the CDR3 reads TGTGCCATCAAGAAGACAGGGGATAATTCACCCCTCCACTTT.

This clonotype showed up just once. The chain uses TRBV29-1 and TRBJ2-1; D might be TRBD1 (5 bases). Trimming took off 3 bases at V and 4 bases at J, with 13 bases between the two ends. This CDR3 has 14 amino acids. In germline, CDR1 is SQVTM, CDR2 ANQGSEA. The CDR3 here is CSVDLGNRYNEQFF. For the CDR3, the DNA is TGCAGCGTTGACCTAGGCAACAGGTACAATGAGCAGTTCTTC.

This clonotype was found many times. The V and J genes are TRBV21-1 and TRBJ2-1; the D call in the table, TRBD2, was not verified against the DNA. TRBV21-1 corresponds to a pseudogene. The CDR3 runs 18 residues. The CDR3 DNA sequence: TGTGCCAGCAGCAAAGAAGAGAGTAGCGGGAGGGGATTCGATGAGCAGTTCTTC. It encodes CASSKEESSGRGFDEQFF.

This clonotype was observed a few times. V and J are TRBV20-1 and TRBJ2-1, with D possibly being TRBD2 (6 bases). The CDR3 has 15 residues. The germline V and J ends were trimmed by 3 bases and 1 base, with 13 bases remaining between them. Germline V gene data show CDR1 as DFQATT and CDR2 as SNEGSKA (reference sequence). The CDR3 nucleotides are TGCAGTGCTAGTGGACGGGACTTGTCCTACAATGAGCAGTTCTTC. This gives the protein CSASGRDLSYNEQFF.

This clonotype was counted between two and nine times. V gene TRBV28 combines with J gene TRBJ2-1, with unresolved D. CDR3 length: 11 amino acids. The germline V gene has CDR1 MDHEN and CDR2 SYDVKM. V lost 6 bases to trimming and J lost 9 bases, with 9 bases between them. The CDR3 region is CASSSLVEQFF. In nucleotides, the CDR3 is TGTGCCAGCAGCTCCCTGGTTGAGCAGTTCTTC.